This TCR beta chain was recovered during a study of blood T cell repertoires in COVID-19. Overall study context: The study drew acute and convalescent COVID-19 samples from the United States, Italy and Spain. Nucleic acid was either cDNA or gDNA, and it came from T cells, B-cell-depleted T cells, or PBMCs.

TCRdb's table, derived via immunoSEQ multiplex PCR, lists solely in-frame clones and lacks some. The repertoire has over 250,000 clones, about 86% of them found once; the top ten carry approximately 4.5%. Enrolled through a virtual design, the participants were between roughly 18 and 100 years of age and came from approximately 25 US areas. Participants reported their clinical history, and cohort assignment relied on those reports. V was trimmed by 5 bases and J by 5 bases, leaving 11 bases between them. Germline V gene lookup returns CDR1 SGHTS and CDR2 YDEGEE. There are 13 residues in the CDR3. The clonotype originates from a man younger than 40 with acute COVID-19. The genes are TRBV5-8 and TRBJ1-5; D not resolved. Material: PBMCs or T cells enriched from blood (not recorded which). The CDR3 sequence: CASSSRDHQPQHF. In DNA form, the CDR3 reads TGTGCCAGCAGTTCACGGGATCATCAGCCCCAGCATTTT.